This T cell receptor (beta chain) is drawn from a study of blood T cells in healthy people across ages. Looking at the study overall: Every two T cells gave about one barcoded beta molecule via template switching.

At least 5.5 micrograms of total RNA were extracted per sample. Sample-barcoded 5' priming and a J-beta primer mix drove a second PCR of about 7 to 12 cycles. TCRdb redid the calling of the 5' RACE reads with MiXCR, one entry per CDR3 protein. The sample consists of around 800,000 distinct CDR3 sequences, 40% to 50% of them appearing once. The CDR3 runs 15 residues. Germline V lookup: CDR1 MNHEY, CDR2 SVGEGT. The V and J ends lost 7 bases and 1 base respectively, with 16 bases between them. The chain is built from TRBV6-2 or TRBV6-3 and TRBJ1-1; no clear D gene. The TCR sequence derives from a man in his fifties or sixties in good health. Sequenced material: blood. CDR3 bases: TGTGCCAGCACCCGAAGGGATCCGAAGAACACTGAAGCTTTCTTT. Its protein product is CASTRRDPKNTEAFF.